The present T cell receptor beta chain was sequenced within a study of T cell responses to AZD1222 COVID-19 vaccine. Trimming left V 2 bases short and J 4 bases short, with 20 bases between. The length of the CDR3 is 17 residues. The germline V gene has CDR1 MDHEN and CDR2 SYDVKM. Produced via immunoSEQ multiplex PCR; TCRdb's table is partial and in-frame only. Among 95,000 to 130,000 clones listed, 70% to 90% were seen once. This clonotype originated in an adult in good health. The sequencing here drew on peripheral blood, taken on day 0 of MenACWY control vaccination. The genes are TRBV28 and TRBJ1-2, with unresolved D. In nucleotides, the CDR3 is TGTGCCAGCAGTTTAGTCGGATTCACCCAGCTTGCCTATGGCTACACCTTC. This sequence encodes CASSLVGFTQLAYGYTF.